A single sample gave rise to the 23 T cell receptor beta chains below, sequenced in a study of vaccination and CD4 T cells after COVID-19. Treatment indicated: approximately nine-day PBMC culture with coronavirus spike peptide pools or control peptides (ViraFEST assay). The study sequenced cultured CD4+ T cell DNA using the Oncomine TCR Beta short-read assay. One entry per CDR3 protein, called by TCRdb with MiXCR from the PCR reads. The top ten clones hold approximately 17% of a sample with 15,000 to 20,000 distinct CDR3 sequences, 25% to 35% of them seen once. What these receptors recognize is not known. Sequencing was done on a sample of cultured CD4+ T cells from blood. These TCRs come from a human donor with COVID-19.

V gene TRBV6-2 or TRBV6-3 combines with J gene TRBJ2-1, with D uncertain. The CDR3 covers 11 residues. Trimming removed 7 bases at V and 8 bases at J, with 9 bases between. Germline values: CDR1 MNHEY, CDR2 SVGEGT. The chain's CDR3 is CASTTAYEQFF. CDR3 nucleotides: TGTGCCAGCACCACCGCCTATGAGCAGTTCTTC.

The chain uses TRBV10-2 and TRBJ1-6; unclear D gene. CDR1 is WSHSY and CDR2 is SAAADI in the germline V gene. Deletions cut 2 bases from V and 7 bases from J, with 12 bases between. The CDR3 covers 15 residues. The CDR3 is CASSEIRTGNSPLHF. The CDR3 bases are TGCGCCAGCAGTGAGATACGGACGGGCAATTCACCCCTCCACTTT.

Only a few counts were recorded for this clonotype. V gene TRBV6-5 combines with J gene TRBJ1-1; D is uncertain. V was trimmed by 0 bases and J by 0 bases, leaving 11 bases between them. CDR3 length equals 16 residues. In germline, CDR1 is MNHEY, CDR2 SVGAGI. CDR3 nucleotide sequence: TGTGCCAGCAGTTACTCAAGGACGGATTTGAACACTGAAGCTTTCTTT. This sequence encodes CASSYSRTDLNTEAFF.

The chain links TRBV27 to TRBJ2-7; 7 bases match TRBD1. V was clipped by 6 bases and J by 5 bases; unmatched bases: 13. The V gene's germline CDR1 is MNHEY and CDR2 SMNVEV (reference sequence). The CDR3 consists of 15 residues. The CDR3 reads CASSLQGLGEDEQYF. CDR3 nucleotide sequence: TGTGCCAGCAGCCTACAGGGGTTGGGTGAGGACGAGCAGTACTTC.

This chain connects TRBV19 to TRBJ2-7; 10 bases match TRBD1. V was pared by 3 bases and J by 3 bases, with 5 bases of the junction left unmatched. The germline gives CDR1 LNHDA, CDR2 SQIVND (reference sequence). This CDR3 region has 15 residues. The CDR3 reads CASSMGGTGVYEQYF. The CDR3, as DNA: TGTGCCAGTAGTATGGGGGGGACAGGGGTCTACGAGCAGTACTTC.

This clonotype was counted between two and nine times. This chain uses TRBV20-1 with TRBJ2-7; D tentatively fits TRBD1 or TRBD2 (5 bases each). Germline-derived CDR1 and CDR2 are DFQATT and SNEGSKA (reference sequence). The CDR3 consists of 13 residues. Trimming shortened V by 5 bases and J by 0 bases, and 11 bases separated the two germline ends. The DNA for the CDR3 is TGCAGTGCTTCGGGACGGCCCTCCTACGAGCAGTACTTC. Translating gives CSASGRPSYEQYF.

The chain is built from TRBV12-3 or TRBV12-4 and TRBJ1-1, with a possible D match to TRBD1 (5 bases). This CDR3 comprises 17 residues. The V gene lost 5 bases and the J gene lost 5 bases, with 24 bases spanning the gap. CDR3 sequence: CASSAGSWMKTETEAFF. The CDR3 DNA sequence: TGTGCCAGCAGTGCAGGGTCATGGATGAAGACGGAGACTGAAGCTTTCTTT.

This clonotype was counted only a few times. V and J are TRBV6-5 and TRBJ2-7; D is possibly TRBD1 or TRBD2 (5 bases each). V dropped 0 bases and J dropped 7 bases, with 13 bases sitting between them. This CDR3 is built from 14 residues. Germline loops: CDR1 MNHEY, CDR2 SVGAGI. The CDR3 here is CASSYSRGSREQYF. For the CDR3, the DNA is TGTGCCAGCAGTTACTCGAGGGGCTCCCGGGAGCAGTACTTC.

J is TRBJ1-5 and V is TRBV7-2; 8 nucleotides align to TRBD1. The CDR3 is made up of 15 amino acids. V shed 5 bases and J 6 bases; nucleotides not matched to a gene: 9. Germline CDR1 is SGHTA and CDR2 is FQGNSA. The CDR3 DNA reads as TGTGCCAGCAGCACCCGGACAGGGACCGGTCAGCCCCAGCATTTT. Translation gives CASSTRTGTGQPQHF.

This clonotype was recorded a few times. V gene TRBV18 combines with J gene TRBJ2-3; TRBD1 agrees at 9 bases. This CDR3 comprises 15 residues. CDR1 and CDR2 (germline): KGHSH, LQKENI. Unmatched junction bases numbered 9, after V lost 8 bases and J lost 3 bases. For the CDR3, the DNA is TGTGCCAGCCTCTTAACAGGGGGCGCAACAGATACGCAGTATTTT. Amino acids: CASLLTGGATDTQYF. Supplemented by reference TRBV18 and TRBJ2-3, the full variable domain reads NAGVMQNPRHLVRRRGQEARLRCSPMKGHSHVYWYRQLPEEGLKFMVYLQKENIIDESGMPKERFSAEFPKEGPSILRIQQVVRGDSAAYFCASLLTGGATDTQYFGPGTRLTVL.

The rearrangement uses TRBV20-1 and TRBJ2-4, with no clear D. Germline V CDR1 and CDR2: DFQATT, SNEGSKA (reference sequence). This CDR3 spans 13 amino acids. The V gene lost 0 bases and the J gene lost 0 bases, with 3 bases spanning the gap. CDR3 sequence reads: CSAREPAKNIQYF. In nucleotides, the CDR3 is TGCAGTGCTAGAGAGCCAGCCAAAAACATTCAGTACTTC.

This clonotype was seen only a few times. This rearrangement joins TRBV7-2 to TRBJ2-7, with 7 bases aligning to TRBD2. The V gene's germline CDR1 is SGHTA and CDR2 FQGNSA. The junction had 7 bases not matched to a gene; V was cut back by 1 base and J by 1 base. The CDR3 has 16 amino acids. The CDR3 sequence is CASSLGGGWHSYEQYF. The CDR3 DNA follows: TGTGCCAGCAGCTTAGGGGGGGGATGGCATTCCTACGAGCAGTACTTC.

This clonotype was detected a few times. The genes are TRBV24-1 and TRBJ2-2, with D possibly being TRBD1 (5 bases). This CDR3 has 14 residues. V was trimmed by 5 bases and J by 5 bases, leaving 11 bases between them. The germline CDR1 and CDR2 sequences are KGHDR and SFDVKD. CDR3: CATSGLTVTGELFF. The CDR3 nucleotides read TGTGCCACCAGTGGTCTGACAGTGACCGGGGAGCTGTTTTTT.

The chain employs TRBV5-1 and TRBJ1-2, with 7 bases lining up with TRBD1. The V and J ends lost 4 bases and 4 bases, in that order; junction bases with no gene match: 4. CDR3 length: 13 residues. Germline CDR1 is SGHRS and CDR2 is YFSETQ. This chain's CDR3 is CASSQQGRYGYTF. The CDR3 coding sequence is TGCGCCAGCAGCCAACAGGGGCGCTATGGCTACACCTTC.

V usage is TRBV6-1 and J usage is TRBJ1-5; maybe TRBD1 (6 bases). Trimming pared 6 bases from V and 2 bases from J, leaving 17 bases between. This CDR3 is built from 16 residues. Per germline, CDR1 MNHNS and CDR2 SASEGT. Here the CDR3 reads CASSRYTGSGNQPQHF. The CDR3 DNA is TGTGCCAGCAGCCGATACACAGGGTCTGGCAATCAGCCCCAGCATTTT.

The chain is built from TRBV7-8 and TRBJ1-2; D uncertain. With 5 bases removed from V and 4 bases from J, the gap between germline ends came to 14 bases. The CDR3 runs to 14 residues. Germline assignment: CDR1 SGHVS and CDR2 FQNEAQ. The chain's CDR3 is CASSPPGSFYGYTF. For the CDR3, the DNA is TGTGCCAGCAGCCCCCCAGGCAGTTTCTATGGCTACACCTTC.

The chain has TRBV3-1 and TRBJ2-2; D gene ambiguous. The CDR3 contains 14 residues. V lost 3 bases to trimming and J lost 4 bases, with 9 bases between them. CDR1 is LGHDT and CDR2 is YNNKEL in the germline V gene (reference sequence). The CDR3 bases are TGTGCCAGCAGCCACCGTTGGCGCACCGGGGAGCTGTTTTTT. Protein: CASSHRWRTGELFF.

The CDR3 protein is CASSPEGRWNSPLHF. The CDR3 bases are TGTGCCAGCTCACCTGAGGGTAGGTGGAATTCACCCCTCCACTTT. The V gene is TRBV18, the J gene TRBJ1-6, with unresolved D. The V gene's germline CDR1 is KGHSH and CDR2 LQKENI. The CDR3 runs 15 residues. V was clipped by 3 bases and J by 7 bases, with 13 bases between them.

There are a few counts of this clonotype. The chain carries TRBV21-1 and TRBJ1-2; the D call of TRBD1 is as the table states it, not checked on the DNA. TRBV21-1 is deemed a pseudogene. This CDR3 spans 18 amino acids. The CDR3 DNA reads TGTGCCAGCAGCAAAGCAGTTCGGGGGCGGAAAACTAACTATGGCTACACCTTC. This codes for CASSKAVRGRKTNYGYTF.

This clonotype was detected a few times. V usage is TRBV7-8 and J usage is TRBJ2-1; D uncertain. The germline V gene has CDR1 SGHVS and CDR2 FQNEAQ. Trimming cost V 0 bases and J 5 bases, with 5 bases left between them. The CDR3 length is 13 residues. The CDR3: CASSLASHNEQFF. CDR3 bases: TGTGCCAGCAGCTTAGCGTCACACAATGAGCAGTTCTTC.

The rearrangement links TRBV20-1 to TRBJ2-5, with 8 bases lining up with TRBD2. CDR1 DFQATT and CDR2 SNEGSKA come from the germline V gene (reference sequence). V gave up 6 bases and J gave up 2 bases; unmatched junction bases: 5. There are 13 residues in the CDR3. The CDR3 reads CSARSGGQETQYF. CDR3 DNA sequence: TGCAGTGCCAGGAGCGGGGGTCAAGAGACCCAGTACTTC.

The rearrangement uses TRBV20-1 and TRBJ2-1; 8 nucleotides align to TRBD2. Germline CDR1 is DFQATT and CDR2 is SNEGSKA (reference sequence). The CDR3 has 16 amino acids. V trimming: 6 bases; J trimming: 2 bases; junction bases outside the gene matches: 12. CDR3 protein: CSAPGGASGAYNEQFF. CDR3 DNA: TGCAGTGCCCCGGGGGGGGCGTCGGGGGCCTACAATGAGCAGTTCTTC.

This chain links TRBV28 with TRBJ1-1; 8 bases agree with TRBD1. Trimming removed 4 bases from V and 7 bases from J; junction bases left unmatched: 2. Germline V gene lookup returns CDR1 MDHEN and CDR2 SYDVKM. This CDR3 region has 12 residues. CDR3 amino acids: CASSWGTGEAFF. CDR3 nucleotides: TGTGCCAGCAGTTGGGGGACAGGTGAAGCTTTCTTT.